The 11 T cell receptor beta chains listed next were all sequenced from one sample in a study of cytomegalovirus exposure and HLA in healthy donors. PCR primers comprised 60 Vbeta and 13 Jbeta primers. Repertoires were generated with immunoSEQ multiplex PCR, while TCRdb's copy carries only in-frame clones and drops some. The sample carries some 120,000 clones, 60% to 85% recorded once. The material sequenced was PBMCs. These receptors all stem from a man aged 45-65 years in good health and CMV-seronegative.

This clone was recorded a few times. This chain links TRBV4-1 with TRBJ2-5; the match to TRBD2 covers 7 bases. There are 14 residues in the CDR3. The J segment lost 5 bases and the V segment lost 1 base, leaving 4 bases of the junction unmatched. Germline V gene data show CDR1 as MGHRA and CDR2 as YSYEKL. CDR3 loop: CASSQGGGGETQYF. CDR3 coding DNA: TGCGCCAGCAGCCAAGGGGGGGGTGGGGAGACCCAGTACTTC.

The chain employs TRBV5-6 and TRBJ2-5; 8 nucleotides align to TRBD1. The CDR3 spans 14 residues. Germline lookup yields CDR1 SGHDT and CDR2 YYEEEE. J gave up 5 bases and V 0 bases, and 3 bases lay outside the gene matches. This CDR3 reads CASSLGTGRETQYF. Here the CDR3 DNA reads TGTGCCAGCAGCTTGGGGACAGGGAGGGAGACCCAGTACTTC.

This clone was found once. V usage is TRBV6-6 and J usage is TRBJ2-5; 8 bases match TRBD1. The germline CDR1 and CDR2 sequences are MNHNY and SVGAGI (reference sequence). The CDR3 sequence is 16 residues long. The trim removed 2 bases at V and 7 bases at J, leaving 12 bases unmatched. This CDR3 is CASSYASDRVEATQYF. For the CDR3, the DNA is TGTGCCAGCAGTTACGCATCGGACAGGGTTGAAGCGACCCAGTACTTC.

This chain connects TRBV7-9 to TRBJ2-7; tentatively, D is TRBD2 (6 bases). CDR1 is SEHNR, CDR2 FQNEAQ, per germline (reference sequence). The CDR3 loop spans 13 amino acids. V lost 3 bases to trimming and J lost 2 bases, with 8 bases between them. Written as DNA, the CDR3 is TGTGCCAGCAGCTTTGGCGGGGCCTACGAGCAGTACGTC. Protein product: CASSFGGAYEQYV.

This clone came up once. The gene calls are TRBV30 and TRBJ1-2; TRBD1 aligns across 7 bases. CDR1 GTSNPN and CDR2 SVGIG come from the germline V gene (reference sequence). CDR3 size: 13 residues. With 3 bases clipped from V and 6 bases from J, the junction kept 7 bases outside the gene matches. The CDR3 protein is CAWRNRGRNGYTF. CDR3 nucleotide sequence: TGTGCCTGGAGGAACAGGGGTAGGAATGGCTACACCTTC.

This clone was found a few times. The chain carries TRBV5-4 and TRBJ2-5; D is perhaps TRBD1 (6 bases). Looked up from germline, CDR1 is SGHNT and CDR2 is YYREEE (reference sequence). V was trimmed by 0 bases and J by 5 bases, leaving 11 bases between them. The CDR3 has 14 amino acids. Here the CDR3 DNA reads TGTGCCAGCAGCTTGGGACCAGGGGTGGAGACCCAGTACTTC. This encodes CASSLGPGVETQYF.

This CDR3 is CASSRIGRANTGELFF. The CDR3 coding sequence is TGTGCCAGCAGCCGAATAGGGAGGGCCAACACCGGGGAGCTGTTTTTT. The gene calls are TRBV7-3 and TRBJ2-2; 7 positions match TRBD2. Trimming cost V 5 bases and J 2 bases; bases outside gene matches: 8. This CDR3 region has 16 residues. Germline CDR1 SGHTA, CDR2 FQGTGA. The full variable domain, rest sourced from reference TRBV7-3 and TRBJ2-2, is GAGVSQTPSNKVTEKGKYVELRCDPISGHTALYWYRQSLGQGPEFLIYFQGTGAADDSGLPNDRFFAVRPEGSVSTLKIQRTERGDSAVYLCASSRIGRANTGELFFGEGSRLTVL.

About this clone itself: One junction end does not reproduce the germline sequence, and a read error may be involved. The chain uses TRBV5-6 and TRBJ2-2; tentative D call: TRBD2 (5 bases). This CDR3 has 14 residues. Germline CDR1 is SGHDT and CDR2 is YYEEEE. The CDR3 sequence is CASSWDLNTGKLFF. CDR3 in DNA: TGTGCCAGCAGCTGGGATCTGAACACCGGGAAGCTGTTTTTT.

This clone was seen once. V is TRBV7-2 and J is TRBJ1-2; weak D call: TRBD1 (5 bases). V shed 5 bases and J shed 11 bases, with 21 bases lying between them. The germline CDR1 and CDR2 sequences are SGHTA and FQGNSA. The CDR3 runs 14 residues. CDR3 DNA: TGTGCCAGCAGCACATCGGGGGATAATCGAGGGTACACCTTC. This translates into CASSTSGDNRGYTF.

The genes are TRBV4-1 and TRBJ2-7, with D perhaps matching TRBD2 (7 bases). The CDR3 covers 15 residues. CDR1 and CDR2 (germline): MGHRA, YSYEKL. V was trimmed by 4 bases and J by 5 bases, leaving 18 bases between them. The CDR3 reads CASSRPRGASDEQYF. In DNA, the CDR3 is TGCGCCAGCAGCCGCCCCCGGGGGGCGAGTGACGAGCAGTACTTC.

V is TRBV18 and J is TRBJ2-1, with a weak D call TRBD1 (5 bases). This CDR3 has 15 residues. Trimming took off 3 bases at V and 2 bases at J, with 11 bases between the two ends. CDR1 and CDR2 (germline): KGHSH, LQKENI. The DNA for the CDR3 is TGTGCCAGCTCACCGACAAGGGGAACCTACAATGAGCAGTTCTTC. It translates to CASSPTRGTYNEQFF.